The 21 T cell receptor beta chains listed next were all sequenced from one sample in a study of control samples from healthy donors and cancer patients. Sequencing used immunoSEQ multiplex PCR; TCRdb keeps in-frame clones, though not all of them. The repertoire has 130,000 to 150,000 clones, more than 85% of them found once; the top ten carry roughly 10%. Sequencing was performed on blood. Receptor source: a woman in her 30s in good health.

This clone has only a few counts. V gene TRBV7-3 combines with J gene TRBJ1-6, with D perhaps matching TRBD1 (5 bases). The CDR3 consists of 14 residues. V shed 1 base and J shed 8 bases, with 9 bases lying between them. Germline values: CDR1 SGHTA, CDR2 FQGTGA. CDR3 sequence: CASSLNVGDSPLHF. Here the CDR3 DNA reads TGTGCCAGCAGCTTAAATGTGGGGGATTCACCCCTCCACTTT. Full variable domain (missing parts from reference TRBV7-3 and TRBJ1-6): GAGVSQTPSNKVTEKGKYVELRCDPISGHTALYWYRQSLGQGPEFLIYFQGTGAADDSGLPNDRFFAVRPEGSVSTLKIQRTERGDSAVYLCASSLNVGDSPLHFGNGTRLTVT.

The rearrangement links TRBV11-2 to TRBJ1-5; D unresolved. The CDR3 runs to 13 residues. Germline V CDR1 and CDR2: SGHAT, FQNNGV. V lost 8 bases, J lost 1 base, and 9 bases lay in between. CDR3 amino acids: CASSRGSNQPQHF. CDR3 DNA sequence: TGTGCCAGCTCTCGAGGGAGCAATCAGCCCCAGCATTTT.

The chain employs TRBV7-9 and TRBJ2-1, with 8 bases that match TRBD2. The CDR3 has 14 amino acids. The V gene's germline CDR1 is SEHNR and CDR2 FQNEAQ (reference sequence). Losses at the gene ends were 3 bases for V and 4 bases for J; bases not matched to a gene: 2. DNA for the CDR3: TGTGCCAGCAGCTTCGGGACTAGTTACAATGAGCAGTTCTTC. Protein product: CASSFGTSYNEQFF.

This clone was detected once. The CDR3 nucleotides are TGTGCCAGCAGCCCGGACAGCCTACCCCTCCACTTT. Protein product: CASSPDSLPLHF. The V gene is TRBV12-3 or TRBV12-4, the J gene TRBJ1-6; D might be TRBD1 (6 bases). The CDR3 loop spans 12 amino acids. The germline V and J ends were trimmed by 6 bases and 12 bases, with 12 bases remaining between them.

This clone was picked up one time. As DNA, the CDR3 is TGTGCCAGCAGCCAAGAAGCCAAGCAGTACTTC. Translating gives CASSQEAKQYF. V gene TRBV3-1 (or the pseudogene TRBV3-2) combines with J gene TRBJ2-7; D is uncertain. The germline V gene encodes CDR1 LGHDT and CDR2 YNNKEL (reference sequence). The V end lost 0 bases, the J end lost 8 bases, and 5 bases lay between the germline ends. This CDR3 has 11 amino acids.

This clone appeared once. V usage is TRBV6-1 and J usage is TRBJ2-1, with 8 bases aligning to TRBD2. Per the germline V gene, CDR1 is MNHNS and CDR2 is SASEGT. This CDR3 region has 17 residues. Unmatched junction bases numbered 12, after V lost 2 bases and J lost 6 bases. This CDR3 reads CASSERGPGLGRNEQFF. DNA of the CDR3: TGTGCCAGCAGTGAAAGGGGACCGGGACTAGGCCGCAATGAGCAGTTCTTC.

The chain combines TRBV27 with TRBJ1-1; 8 bases fit TRBD1. Germline V lookup: CDR1 MNHEY, CDR2 SMNVEV (reference sequence). CDR3 size: 14 residues. The V segment lost 5 bases and the J segment 3 bases; nucleotides outside the gene matches: 5. This chain's CDR3 is CASSLQGGDTEAFF. CDR3 nucleotides: TGTGCCAGCAGTCTACAGGGGGGTGACACTGAAGCTTTCTTT.

In nucleotides, the CDR3 is TGTGCCAGCTCACCGGACAGGGTTTATGGCTACACCTTC. Translation gives CASSPDRVYGYTF. V usage is TRBV18 and J usage is TRBJ1-2; 8 bases match TRBD1. Germline CDR1 is KGHSH and CDR2 is LQKENI. V dropped 3 bases and J dropped 5; count of bases not matched to a gene: 2. The CDR3 extends over 13 amino acids.

V gene TRBV4-2 combines with J gene TRBJ2-3; D possibly matches TRBD1 or TRBD2 (5 bases each). Trimming cost V 0 bases and J 2 bases, with 12 bases left between them. CDR1 is LGHNA, CDR2 YNFKEQ, per germline. The CDR3 consists of 16 residues. The CDR3 protein is CASSQEHRGHTDTQYF. CDR3 coding DNA: TGTGCCAGCAGCCAAGAACACCGGGGCCACACAGATACGCAGTATTTT.

The V and J genes are TRBV2 and TRBJ2-7, with no clear D. Germline loops: CDR1 SNHLY, CDR2 FYNNEI. The ends were cut back, 7 bases at V and 2 bases at J, with 15 bases in the middle. The CDR3 consists of 14 residues. In nucleotides, the CDR3 is TGTGCCAGCACTGCGGCCTCGGGTACCTACGAGCAGTACTTC. This translates into CASTAASGTYEQYF.

This chain connects TRBV27 to TRBJ2-1; 7 bases line up with TRBD2. Germline CDR1 reads MNHEY; CDR2 reads SMNVEV (reference sequence). The CDR3 has 15 residues. V trimming: 5 bases; J trimming: 8 bases; junction bases outside the gene matches: 12. This chain's CDR3 is CASSPWGEGTHEQFF. CDR3 sequence (DNA): TGTGCCAGCAGTCCGTGGGGGGAGGGGACCCATGAGCAGTTCTTC.

The chain employs TRBV5-1 and TRBJ1-3; TRBD1 matches 8 bases. This CDR3 spans 14 amino acids. In germline, CDR1 is SGHRS, CDR2 YFSETQ. J lost 1 base, V lost 7 bases, and 4 bases had no gene match. CDR3: CASGQGGSGNTIYF. The CDR3 coding sequence is TGCGCCAGCGGACAGGGTGGATCTGGAAACACCATATATTTT.

J is TRBJ1-2 and V is TRBV3-1 (or the pseudogene TRBV3-2), with 7 bases lining up with TRBD1. Germline-derived CDR1 and CDR2 are LGHDT and YNNKEL (reference sequence). The V segment lost 1 base and the J segment 6 bases; nucleotides outside the gene matches: 5. The CDR3 covers 14 residues. CDR3 region: CASSQVGTVNGYTF. DNA of the CDR3: TGTGCCAGCAGCCAAGTGGGGACAGTGAATGGCTACACCTTC.

The rearrangement uses TRBV24-1 and TRBJ1-1; no definite D call. Germline lookup yields CDR1 KGHDR and CDR2 SFDVKD. V shed 0 bases and J shed 4 bases, with 5 bases lying between them. This CDR3 comprises 13 residues. This chain's CDR3 is CATSDLGRTEAFF. CDR3 bases: TGTGCCACCAGTGATTTGGGTCGCACTGAAGCTTTCTTT.

V usage is TRBV19 and J usage is TRBJ2-1; 8 bases are shared with TRBD2. This CDR3 is 18 amino acids long. J gave up 0 bases and V 0 bases, and 7 bases lay outside the gene matches. Germline lookup yields CDR1 LNHDA and CDR2 SQIVND (reference sequence). This CDR3 is CASSIDRGGRSSYNEQFF. In nucleotides, the CDR3 is TGTGCCAGTAGTATAGATCGGGGGGGGCGGAGCTCCTACAATGAGCAGTTCTTC.

The chain has TRBV11-2 and TRBJ2-1; 8 bases line up with TRBD2. Losses at the gene ends were 5 bases for V and 3 bases for J; bases not matched to a gene: 15. The germline V gene encodes CDR1 SGHAT and CDR2 FQNNGV. The CDR3 is 18 residues long. The CDR3 region is CASSPTPFRTSSYNEQFF. The DNA for the CDR3 is TGTGCCAGCAGCCCGACCCCCTTCAGGACTAGCAGCTACAATGAGCAGTTCTTC.

This clone showed up just once. J is TRBJ1-2 and V is TRBV20-1; 8 bases fit TRBD1. CDR3 length: 11 residues. V shed 3 bases, J shed 13 bases, and the junction held 7 bases outside the gene matches. Germline V gives CDR1 DFQATT, CDR2 SNEGSKA (reference sequence). CDR3 amino acids: CSASQGAAVTF. The CDR3 DNA reads TGCAGTGCTAGTCAGGGGGCGGCCGTCACCTTC.

The chain links TRBV7-9 to TRBJ1-5, with a weak D call TRBD1 (5 bases). There are 15 residues in the CDR3. Germline CDR1 reads SEHNR; CDR2 reads FQNEAQ (reference sequence). The V end was cut by 1 base, the J end by 5 bases, with 12 bases between. CDR3 nucleotide sequence: TGTGCCAGCAGCTTAGGGGGCAGGAACGATCAGCCCCAGCATTTT. Translating gives CASSLGGRNDQPQHF.

The J gene is TRBJ1-5, the V gene TRBV6-5; 8 nucleotides agree with TRBD1. Germline V gene sequence: CDR1 MNHEY, CDR2 SVGAGI. The CDR3 has 14 residues. J was trimmed by 4 bases and V by 8 bases; bases with no gene match: 7. The CDR3 sequence: CASARDRRNQPQHF. CDR3 DNA sequence: TGTGCCAGCGCTCGGGACAGGAGAAATCAGCCCCAGCATTTT.

V is TRBV11-2 and J is TRBJ1-4, with 7 bases matching TRBD1. The trim removed 1 base at V and 3 bases at J, leaving 8 bases unmatched. This CDR3 has 17 amino acids. From germline, CDR1 is SGHAT and CDR2 FQNNGV. The CDR3: CASSLGVGGSANEKLFF. CDR3 bases: TGTGCCAGCAGCTTAGGGGTAGGGGGCAGTGCTAATGAAAAACTGTTTTTT.

J is TRBJ2-2 and V is TRBV7-9, with TRBD2 matching over 8 bases. CDR1 and CDR2 from the germline V gene are SEHNR and FQNEAQ (reference sequence). There are 16 residues in the CDR3. V dropped 5 bases and J dropped 2; count of bases not matched to a gene: 7. The CDR3 DNA sequence: TGTGCCAGCAGCACCGGACTAGCAATAAACACCGGGGAGCTGTTTTTT. It translates to CASSTGLAINTGELFF.